What follows are 6 T cell receptor beta chains derived from one specimen sequenced in a study of blood T cell repertoires in COVID-19. TCRdb's table, derived via immunoSEQ multiplex PCR, lists solely in-frame clones and lacks some. The sample has over 450,000 clones; about 91% are singletons. The source material was peripheral blood. The receptors derive from a man younger than 35 with COVID-19, enrolled during active disease.

The chain links TRBV5-4 to TRBJ2-2, with 11 bases that match TRBD2. This CDR3 is 17 amino acids long. The V segment lost 0 bases and the J segment 5 bases; nucleotides outside the gene matches: 6. The germline V gene has CDR1 SGHNT and CDR2 YYREEE (reference sequence). The CDR3 protein is CASSLGVAGGWTGELFF. CDR3 DNA sequence: TGTGCCAGCAGCTTGGGCGTAGCGGGAGGGTGGACCGGGGAGCTGTTTTTT.

The chain joins TRBV5-1 to TRBJ1-2; 9 nucleotides line up with TRBD1. Unmatched junction bases numbered 9, after V lost 5 bases and J lost 7 bases. This CDR3 spans 14 amino acids. CDR1 is SGHRS and CDR2 is YFSETQ in the germline V gene. CDR3 DNA: TGCGCCAGCAGGGGACGACAGGGGGATGGTGGCTACACCTTC. Translating gives CASRGRQGDGGYTF. The full variable domain, its missing parts supplied by reference TRBV5-1 and TRBJ1-2, is KAGVTQTPRYLIKTRGQQVTLSCSPISGHRSVSWYQQTPGQGLQFLFEYFSETQRNKGNFPGRFSGRQFSNSRSEMNVSTLELGDSALYLCASRGRQGDGGYTFGSGTRLTVV.

The CDR3 reads CASSQNSNTGELFF. DNA for the CDR3: TGTGCCAGTAGCCAAAACTCGAACACCGGGGAGCTGTTTTTT. The chain uses TRBV19 and TRBJ2-2; D is unresolved. V was pared by 6 bases and J by 0 bases, with 8 bases between. The CDR3 has 14 residues. The germline V gene has CDR1 LNHDA and CDR2 SQIVND (reference sequence).

This clone has just a few counts. V and J are TRBV6-5 and TRBJ1-2; 8 nucleotides match TRBD1. The CDR3 sequence is 15 residues long. The V segment lost 8 bases and the J segment 2 bases; nucleotides outside the gene matches: 10. The germline CDR1 and CDR2 sequences are MNHEY and SVGAGI. The CDR3 protein is CASAAGGSGNYGYTF. The CDR3 nucleotides read TGTGCCAGCGCGGCAGGGGGCTCGGGGAACTATGGCTACACCTTC.

This chain links TRBV7-9 with TRBJ2-7; 8 bases map to TRBD2. CDR1 is SEHNR, CDR2 FQNEAQ, per germline (reference sequence). This CDR3 contains 16 residues. V dropped 7 bases and J dropped 1; count of bases not matched to a gene: 12. The CDR3 region is CASTIWREDGSYEQYF. CDR3 coding DNA: TGTGCCAGCACCATTTGGCGGGAGGACGGGTCCTACGAGCAGTACTTC.

V is TRBV5-5 and J is TRBJ2-6, with TRBD1 as a possible D gene (6 bases). The CDR3 sequence is 19 residues long. Trimming left V 2 bases short and J 0 bases short, with 18 bases between. The germline gives CDR1 SGHKS, CDR2 YYEKEE (reference sequence). CDR3 in amino acids: CASSFRGTLGISGANVLTF. CDR3 nucleotide sequence: TGTGCCAGCAGCTTCAGGGGAACTTTAGGGATCTCTGGGGCCAACGTCCTGACTTTC.